This is a list of T cell receptor beta chains from one sample in a study of cytomegalovirus exposure and HLA in healthy donors. Profiling relied on immunoSEQ multiplex PCR, and the TCRdb table lists in-frame clones only, not all of them. Of about 120,000 clones listed, 66% are singletons. Sequenced material: PBMCs. These receptors originate from a man aged 18 to 29 in good health and CMV-seronegative. Both conserved end residues are part of each CDR3. A D gene is named only where the DNA matches it firmly. Expanded clones get a size class; other rows say once, few or many, or leave the size out.

clone_size: few
v_call: TRBV7-9
cdr3_length: 15
j_call: TRBJ2-2
d_call: TRBD1
cdr3_aa: CASSYTGANTGELFF
cdr3_nt: TGTGCCAGCAGCTACACAGGGGCCAACACCGGGGAGCTGTTTTTT

clone_size: few
v_call: TRBV6-5
cdr3_length: 13
j_call: TRBJ1-1
d_call: NA
cdr3_aa: CASRGVGNTEAFF
cdr3_nt: TGTGCCAGCAGGGGAGTAGGGAACACTGAAGCTTTCTTT

clone_size: NA
v_call: TRBV9
cdr3_length: 15
j_call: TRBJ1-2
d_call: NA
cdr3_aa: CASSDRQVPNYGYTF
cdr3_nt: TGTGCCAGCAGCGATAGACAGGTTCCGAACTATGGCTACACCTTC

clone_size: NA
v_call: TRBV4-2
cdr3_length: 13
j_call: TRBJ2-1
d_call: TRBD2
cdr3_aa: CASSHVLADEQFF
cdr3_nt: TGTGCCAGCAGCCACGTCCTAGCGGATGAGCAGTTCTTC

clone_size: NA
v_call: TRBV30
cdr3_length: 14
j_call: TRBJ2-7
d_call: NA
cdr3_aa: CAWSGQDTAYEQYF
cdr3_nt: TGTGCCTGGAGTGGGCAGGACACCGCCTACGAGCAGTACTTC

clone_size: NA
v_call: TRBV6-1
cdr3_length: 16
j_call: TRBJ1-4
d_call: NA
cdr3_aa: CASSENGAALREKLFF
cdr3_nt: TGTGCCAGCAGTGAAAATGGGGCGGCCCTTAGAGAAAAACTGTTTTTT

clone_size: NA
v_call: TRBV29-1
cdr3_length: 12
j_call: TRBJ2-7
d_call: NA
cdr3_aa: CSVEGRSYEQYF
cdr3_nt: TGCAGCGTTGAGGGGAGGTCCTACGAGCAGTACTTC

clone_size: NA
v_call: TRBV2
cdr3_length: 14
j_call: TRBJ2-3
d_call: TRBD2
cdr3_aa: CASTSGNFTDTQYF
cdr3_nt: TGTGCCAGCACTAGCGGGAACTTCACAGATACGCAGTATTTT

clone_size: once
v_call: TRBV7-9
cdr3_length: 14
j_call: TRBJ2-1
d_call: TRBD2
cdr3_aa: CSSSGGTSYNEQFF
cdr3_nt: TGTTCCAGCAGCGGAGGGACTAGCTACAATGAGCAGTTCTTC

clone_size: NA
v_call: TRBV28
cdr3_length: 15
j_call: TRBJ1-5
d_call: TRBD1
cdr3_aa: CASNLRNRGYQPQHF
cdr3_nt: TGTGCCAGCAACTTACGGAACAGGGGGTATCAGCCCCAGCATTTT

clone_size: few
v_call: TRBV9
cdr3_length: 12
j_call: TRBJ2-5
d_call: NA
cdr3_aa: CASSASLETQYF
cdr3_nt: TGTGCCAGCAGCGCATCACTGGAGACCCAGTACTTC

clone_size: NA
v_call: TRBV6-6
cdr3_length: 14
j_call: TRBJ1-2
d_call: NA
cdr3_aa: CASSYKPGMDGYTF
cdr3_nt: TGTGCCAGCAGTTACAAACCGGGTATGGATGGCTACACCTTC

clone_size: NA
v_call: TRBV7-9
cdr3_length: 16
j_call: TRBJ2-5
d_call: NA
cdr3_aa: CASSLGETLSQETQYF
cdr3_nt: TGTGCCAGCAGCTTGGGAGAGACACTATCCCAAGAGACCCAGTACTTC

clone_size: few
v_call: TRBV28
cdr3_length: 13
j_call: TRBJ1-2
d_call: TRBD1
cdr3_aa: CASRGTEIYGYTF
cdr3_nt: TGTGCCAGCAGGGGGACAGAGATATATGGCTACACCTTC

clone_size: NA
v_call: TRBV19
cdr3_length: 15
j_call: TRBJ1-2
d_call: NA
cdr3_aa: CASSLGTPANYGYTF
cdr3_nt: TGTGCCAGTAGCCTGGGCACCCCAGCTAACTATGGCTACACCTTC

clone_size: NA
v_call: TRBV18
cdr3_length: 16
j_call: TRBJ1-1
d_call: TRBD1
cdr3_aa: CASSPGTGKVNTEAFF
cdr3_nt: TGTGCCAGCTCACCGGGGACAGGGAAGGTGAACACTGAAGCTTTCTTT

clone_size: NA
v_call: TRBV20-1
cdr3_length: 10
j_call: TRBJ1-2
d_call: NA
cdr3_aa: CSASAGGYTF
cdr3_nt: TGCAGTGCTAGCGCGGGGGGCTACACCTTC

clone_size: few
v_call: TRBV6-5
cdr3_length: 12
j_call: TRBJ2-7
d_call: NA
cdr3_aa: CASRLLEGEQYF
cdr3_nt: TGTGCCAGCAGACTACTAGAAGGCGAGCAGTACTTC

clone_size: few
v_call: TRBV19
cdr3_length: 15
j_call: TRBJ2-2
d_call: TRBD1
cdr3_aa: CASSAQGLDTGELFF
cdr3_nt: TGTGCCAGTAGTGCACAGGGGTTGGACACCGGGGAGCTGTTTTTT

clone_size: NA
v_call: TRBV6-5
cdr3_length: 14
j_call: TRBJ1-6
d_call: NA
cdr3_aa: CASSPGLRNSPLHF
cdr3_nt: TGTGCCAGCAGTCCGGGACTTAGAAATTCACCCCTCCACTTT